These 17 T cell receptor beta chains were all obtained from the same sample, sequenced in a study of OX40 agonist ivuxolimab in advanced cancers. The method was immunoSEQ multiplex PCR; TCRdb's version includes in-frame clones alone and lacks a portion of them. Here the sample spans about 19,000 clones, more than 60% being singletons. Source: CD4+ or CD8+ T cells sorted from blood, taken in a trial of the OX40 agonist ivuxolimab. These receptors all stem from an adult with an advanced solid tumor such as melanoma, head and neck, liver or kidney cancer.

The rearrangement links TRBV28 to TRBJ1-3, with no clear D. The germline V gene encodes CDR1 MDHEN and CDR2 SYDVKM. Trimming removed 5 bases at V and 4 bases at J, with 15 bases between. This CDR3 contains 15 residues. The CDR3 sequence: CASSPPSWGGNTIYF. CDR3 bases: TGTGCCAGCAGTCCCCCAAGTTGGGGAGGAAACACCATATATTTT.

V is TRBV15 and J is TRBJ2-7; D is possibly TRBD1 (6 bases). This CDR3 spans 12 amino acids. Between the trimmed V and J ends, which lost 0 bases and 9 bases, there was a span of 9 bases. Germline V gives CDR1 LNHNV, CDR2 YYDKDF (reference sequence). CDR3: CATSRDRGRQYF. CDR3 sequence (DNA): TGTGCCACCAGCAGAGACAGGGGAAGGCAGTACTTC.

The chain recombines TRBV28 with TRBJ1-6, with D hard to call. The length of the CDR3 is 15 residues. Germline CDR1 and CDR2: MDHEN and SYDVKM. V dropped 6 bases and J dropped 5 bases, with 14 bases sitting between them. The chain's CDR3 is CASSLRPWDNSPLHF. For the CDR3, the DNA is TGTGCCAGCAGCCTCCGCCCTTGGGATAATTCACCCCTCCACTTT.

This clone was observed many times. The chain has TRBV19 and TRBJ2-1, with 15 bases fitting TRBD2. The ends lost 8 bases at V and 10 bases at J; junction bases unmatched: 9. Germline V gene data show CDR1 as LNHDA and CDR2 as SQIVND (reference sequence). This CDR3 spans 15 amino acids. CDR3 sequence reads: CASGTSGGPREEQFF. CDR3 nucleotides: TGTGCCAGTGGGACTAGCGGGGGGCCTAGGGAGGAGCAGTTCTTC.

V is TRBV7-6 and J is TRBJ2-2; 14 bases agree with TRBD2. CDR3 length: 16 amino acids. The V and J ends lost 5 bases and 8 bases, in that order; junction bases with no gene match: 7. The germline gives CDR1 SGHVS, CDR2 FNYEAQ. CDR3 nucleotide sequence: TGTGCCAGCAGCAGTGGACTAGCGGGGGGTATTGGGGAGCTGTTTTTT. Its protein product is CASSSGLAGGIGELFF. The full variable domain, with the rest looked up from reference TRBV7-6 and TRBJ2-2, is GAGVSQSPRYKVTKRGQDVALRCDPISGHVSLYWYRQALGQGPEFLTYFNYEAQQDKSGLPNDRFSAERPEGSISTLTIQRTEQRDSAMYRCASSSGLAGGIGELFFGEGSRLTVL.

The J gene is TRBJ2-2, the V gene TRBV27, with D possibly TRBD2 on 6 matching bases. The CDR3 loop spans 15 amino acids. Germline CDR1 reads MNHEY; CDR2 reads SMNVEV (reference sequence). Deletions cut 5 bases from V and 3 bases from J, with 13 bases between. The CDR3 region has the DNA TGTGCCAGCAGTGTATTGGGGGGAGACACCGGGGAGCTGTTTTTT. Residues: CASSVLGGDTGELFF.

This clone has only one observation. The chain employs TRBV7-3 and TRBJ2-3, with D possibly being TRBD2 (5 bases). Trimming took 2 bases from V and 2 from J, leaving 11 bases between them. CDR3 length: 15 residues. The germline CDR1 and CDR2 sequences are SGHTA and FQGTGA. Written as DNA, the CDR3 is TGTGCCAGCAGCTTACGGGGTAGACCCACAGATACGCAGTATTTT. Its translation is CASSLRGRPTDTQYF.

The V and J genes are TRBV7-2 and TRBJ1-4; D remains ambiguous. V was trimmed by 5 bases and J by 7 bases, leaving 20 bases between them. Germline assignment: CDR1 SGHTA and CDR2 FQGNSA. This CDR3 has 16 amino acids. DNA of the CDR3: TGTGCCAGCAGCCTCCCCCCCGGTAGTGCTGCTGAAAAACTGTTTTTT. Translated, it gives CASSLPPGSAAEKLFF.

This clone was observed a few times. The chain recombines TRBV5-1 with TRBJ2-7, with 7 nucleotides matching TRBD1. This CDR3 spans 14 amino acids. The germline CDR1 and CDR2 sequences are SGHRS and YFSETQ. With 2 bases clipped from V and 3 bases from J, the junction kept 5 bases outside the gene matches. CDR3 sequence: CASSFRDRDYEQYF. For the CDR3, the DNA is TGCGCCAGCAGCTTCCGGGACAGAGACTACGAGCAGTACTTC.

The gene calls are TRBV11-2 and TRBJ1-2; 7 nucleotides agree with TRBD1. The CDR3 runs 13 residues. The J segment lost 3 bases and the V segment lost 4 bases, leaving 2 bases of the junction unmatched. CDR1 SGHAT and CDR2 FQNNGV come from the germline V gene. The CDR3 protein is CASSSGQYYGYTF. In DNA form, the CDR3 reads TGTGCCAGCAGCTCGGGACAGTACTATGGCTACACCTTC. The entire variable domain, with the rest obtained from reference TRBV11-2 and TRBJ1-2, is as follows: EAGVAQSPRYKIIEKRQSVAFWCNPISGHATLYWYQQILGQGPKLLIQFQNNGVVDDSQLPKDRFSAERLKGVDSTLKIQPAKLEDSAVYLCASSSGQYYGYTFGSGTRLTVV.

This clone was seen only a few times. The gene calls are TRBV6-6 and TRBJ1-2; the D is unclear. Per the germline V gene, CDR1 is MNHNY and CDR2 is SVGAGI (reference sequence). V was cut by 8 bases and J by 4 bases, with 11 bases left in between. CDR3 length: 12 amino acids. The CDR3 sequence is CASFQFLYGYTF. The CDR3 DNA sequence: TGTGCCAGCTTCCAGTTCCTCTATGGCTACACCTTC.

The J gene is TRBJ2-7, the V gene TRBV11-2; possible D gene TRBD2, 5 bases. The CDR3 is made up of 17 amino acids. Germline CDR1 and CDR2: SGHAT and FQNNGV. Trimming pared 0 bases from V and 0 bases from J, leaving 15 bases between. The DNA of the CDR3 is TGTGCCAGCAGCTTAGAACCGGGATCCAGAAGCTCCTACGAGCAGTACTTC. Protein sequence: CASSLEPGSRSSYEQYF.

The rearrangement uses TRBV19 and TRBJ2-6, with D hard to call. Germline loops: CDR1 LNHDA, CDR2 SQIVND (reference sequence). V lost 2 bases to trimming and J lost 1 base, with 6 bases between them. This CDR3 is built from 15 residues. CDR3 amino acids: CASSISQSGANVLTF. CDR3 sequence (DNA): TGTGCCAGTAGTATATCACAGTCTGGGGCCAACGTCCTGACTTTC.

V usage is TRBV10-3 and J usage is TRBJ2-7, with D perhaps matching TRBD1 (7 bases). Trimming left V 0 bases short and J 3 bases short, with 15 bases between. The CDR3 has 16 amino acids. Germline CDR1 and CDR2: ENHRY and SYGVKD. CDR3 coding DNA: TGTGCCATCAGTGAGTCCGGAGGGACAGCGGGCTACGAGCAGTACTTC. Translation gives CAISESGGTAGYEQYF.

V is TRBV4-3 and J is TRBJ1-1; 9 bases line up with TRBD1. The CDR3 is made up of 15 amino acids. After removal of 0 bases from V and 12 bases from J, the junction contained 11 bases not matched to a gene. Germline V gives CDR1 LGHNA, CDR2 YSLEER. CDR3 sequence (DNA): TGCGCCAGCAGCCAAGATGGACAGGGGCCTCCCCGATCTTTCTTT. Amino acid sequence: CASSQDGQGPPRSFF.

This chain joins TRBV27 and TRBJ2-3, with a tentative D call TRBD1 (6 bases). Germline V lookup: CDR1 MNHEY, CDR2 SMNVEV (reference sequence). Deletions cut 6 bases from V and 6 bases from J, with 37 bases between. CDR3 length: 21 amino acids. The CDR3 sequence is CASRPTTISLHGDTVDDTQYF. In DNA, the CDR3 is TGTGCCAGCAGACCAACCACCATCAGTTTGCACGGGGACACGGTGGATGATACGCAGTATTTT.

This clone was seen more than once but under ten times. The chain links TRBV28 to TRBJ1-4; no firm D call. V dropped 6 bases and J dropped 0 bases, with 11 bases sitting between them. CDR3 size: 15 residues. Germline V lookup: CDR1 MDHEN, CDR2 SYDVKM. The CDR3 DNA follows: TGTGCCAGCAGCCCGGACCGTGCAACTAATGAAAAACTGTTTTTT. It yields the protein CASSPDRATNEKLFF.